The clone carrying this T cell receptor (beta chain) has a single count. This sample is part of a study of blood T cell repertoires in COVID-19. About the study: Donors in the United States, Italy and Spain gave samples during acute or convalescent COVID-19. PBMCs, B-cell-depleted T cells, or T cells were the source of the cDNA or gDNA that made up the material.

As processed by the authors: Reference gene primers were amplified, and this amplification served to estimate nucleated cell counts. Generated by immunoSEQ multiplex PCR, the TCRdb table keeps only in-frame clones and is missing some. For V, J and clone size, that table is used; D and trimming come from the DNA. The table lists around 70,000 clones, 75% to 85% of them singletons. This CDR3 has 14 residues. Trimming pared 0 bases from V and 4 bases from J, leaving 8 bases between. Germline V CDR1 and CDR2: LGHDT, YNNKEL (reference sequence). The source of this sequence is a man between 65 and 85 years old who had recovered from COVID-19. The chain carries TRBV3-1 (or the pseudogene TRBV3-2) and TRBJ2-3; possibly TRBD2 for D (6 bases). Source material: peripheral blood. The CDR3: CASSQDWRADTQYF. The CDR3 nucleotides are TGTGCCAGCAGCCAAGATTGGAGGGCAGATACGCAGTATTTT.